This is a list of T cell receptor beta chains from one sample in a study of T cell repertoires in cytomegalovirus infection. One entry per CDR3 protein, called by TCRdb with MiXCR from the reads. The sample has around 180,000 distinct CDR3 sequences, roughly a fifth seen once. The sample consisted of PBMCs. The receptors were sampled from a human donor in good health (CMV status not recorded). Some clones in this sample may be carry-over from other donors' samples. The CDR3 runs from the conserved cysteine through the conserved F or W. A D gene is named only where the DNA matches it firmly. Clone size, where shown, is once, few, many, or a class for clones that have expanded.

j_gene: TRBJ2-1; abundance: many; v_gene: TRBV6-2/TRBV6-3; d_gene: TRBD2; CDR3nt: TGTGCCAGCAGTTGGCACGTAGCGGGAGTCGGCGATGAGCAGTTCTTC; CDR3aa: CASSWHVAGVGDEQFF
j_gene: TRBJ2-1; abundance: many; v_gene: TRBV28; d_gene: -; CDR3nt: TGTGCCAGCAGTCCTCTTTTCGGTTCATACAATGAGCAGTTCTTC; CDR3aa: CASSPLFGSYNEQFF
j_gene: TRBJ1-3; abundance: -; v_gene: TRBV2; d_gene: -; CDR3nt: TGTGCCAGCATTGAAGGGTCTGGAAACACCATATATTTT; CDR3aa: CASIEGSGNTIYF
j_gene: TRBJ2-5; abundance: few; v_gene: TRBV6-5; d_gene: -; CDR3nt: TGTGCCAGCAGGCTCGGGACCGCCCTGGGACTCCAAGAGACCCAGTACTTC; CDR3aa: CASRLGTALGLQETQYF
j_gene: TRBJ1-2; abundance: many; v_gene: TRBV5-4; d_gene: -; CDR3nt: TGTGCCAGCAGCTTGGGAACGAGGGAACGGGACTATGGCTACACCTTC; CDR3aa: CASSLGTRERDYGYTF
j_gene: TRBJ1-6; abundance: many; v_gene: TRBV2; d_gene: -; CDR3nt: TGTGCCTCTGGGACGGCCCAAACATATGAAAATTCACCCCTCCACTTT; CDR3aa: CASGTAQTYENSPLHF
j_gene: TRBJ2-1; abundance: -; v_gene: TRBV4-2; d_gene: -; CDR3nt: TGTGCCAGCAGCCAAGAAGGGGGAGAGGGCGATGAGCAGTTCTTC; CDR3aa: CASSQEGGEGDEQFF
j_gene: TRBJ2-3; abundance: -; v_gene: TRBV6-1; d_gene: TRBD1; CDR3nt: TGTGCCAGCAGCCCAGGACAGGGTCCCACAGATACGCAGTATTTT; CDR3aa: CASSPGQGPTDTQYF
j_gene: TRBJ1-2; abundance: -; v_gene: TRBV6-1; d_gene: -; CDR3nt: TGTGCCAGCAGTGATTCCGGGACACCCTATGGCTACACCTTC; CDR3aa: CASSDSGTPYGYTF
j_gene: TRBJ2-7; abundance: few; v_gene: TRBV12-3/TRBV12-4; d_gene: -; CDR3nt: TGTGCCAGCAGGCTTATAGAAGGATCCTACGAGCAGTACTTC; CDR3aa: CASRLIEGSYEQYF
j_gene: TRBJ2-1; abundance: many; v_gene: TRBV12-3/TRBV12-4; d_gene: -; CDR3nt: TGTGCCAGCAGTGTCTCCGCGGGCTCCTACAATGAGCAGTTCTTC; CDR3aa: CASSVSAGSYNEQFF
j_gene: TRBJ2-1; abundance: few; v_gene: TRBV5-1; d_gene: -; CDR3nt: TGCGCCAGCAGTCGGACTACACAAGCTTCCAATGAGCAGTTCTTC; CDR3aa: CASSRTTQASNEQFF
j_gene: TRBJ2-1; abundance: -; v_gene: TRBV19; d_gene: -; CDR3nt: TGTGCCAGTAGTATAATGCGGGGTGCGGACAATGAGCAGTTCTTC; CDR3aa: CASSIMRGADNEQFF
j_gene: TRBJ2-1; abundance: few; v_gene: TRBV29-1; d_gene: -; CDR3nt: TGCAGCGTGGGGCTAGGGTACAATGAGCAGTTCTTC; CDR3aa: CSVGLGYNEQFF
j_gene: TRBJ1-5; abundance: -; v_gene: TRBV6-5; d_gene: -; CDR3nt: TGTGCCAGCAGGGGGGCAGGCGGTCAGCCCCAGCATTTT; CDR3aa: CASRGAGGQPQHF
j_gene: TRBJ2-1; abundance: -; v_gene: TRBV11-2; d_gene: TRBD1; CDR3nt: TGTGCCAGCAGCTTAGGCCACAGGGGTGGGGATGAGCAGTTCTTC; CDR3aa: CASSLGHRGGDEQFF
j_gene: TRBJ2-1; abundance: -; v_gene: TRBV7-7; d_gene: -; CDR3nt: TGTGCCAGCAGCCCAGTGTTCAGGGGCGATGAGCAGTTCTTC; CDR3aa: CASSPVFRGDEQFF
j_gene: TRBJ1-2; abundance: -; v_gene: TRBV6-6; d_gene: TRBD1; CDR3nt: TGTGCCAGCAGTTTGGGACAGGGGGCCAGCTATGGCTACACCTTC; CDR3aa: CASSLGQGASYGYTF
j_gene: TRBJ2-7; abundance: few; v_gene: TRBV29-1; d_gene: -; CDR3nt: TGCAGCGTTTCCAGCGGAGCGGTCTACGAGCAGTACTTC; CDR3aa: CSVSSGAVYEQYF
j_gene: TRBJ1-2; abundance: -; v_gene: TRBV18; d_gene: -; CDR3nt: TGTGCCAGCTCACCGGCCTCGAGATGGGGCGACTATGGCTACACCTTC; CDR3aa: CASSPASRWGDYGYTF
j_gene: TRBJ2-7; abundance: few; v_gene: TRBV4-1; d_gene: TRBD1; CDR3nt: TGCGCCAGCAGCCAAGTCGGCCAGGGGGTCTCCTACGAGCAGTACTTC; CDR3aa: CASSQVGQGVSYEQYF
j_gene: TRBJ2-6; abundance: -; v_gene: TRBV25-1; d_gene: -; CDR3nt: TGTGCCAGCCTAAAAGGATCAGGCGCTGGGGCCAACGTCCTGACTTTC; CDR3aa: CASLKGSGAGANVLTF
j_gene: TRBJ1-2; abundance: many; v_gene: TRBV12-3/TRBV12-4; d_gene: -; CDR3nt: TGTGCCAGCAGTTTAGTGGTAGGATATGGCTACACCTTC; CDR3aa: CASSLVVGYGYTF
j_gene: TRBJ2-1; abundance: -; v_gene: TRBV11-2; d_gene: -; CDR3nt: TGTGCCAGCAGCAGAATTTATTACAATGAGCAGTTCTTC; CDR3aa: CASSRIYYNEQFF
j_gene: TRBJ1-6; abundance: -; v_gene: TRBV11-1; d_gene: TRBD1; CDR3nt: TGTGCCAGCAGCCCACGGGGACAGGGGATGTCACCCCTCCACTTT; CDR3aa: CASSPRGQGMSPLHF
j_gene: TRBJ2-1; abundance: -; v_gene: TRBV5-5; d_gene: -; CDR3nt: TGTGCCAGCAGCTTTGGCCACAATGAGCAGTTCTTC; CDR3aa: CASSFGHNEQFF
j_gene: TRBJ2-7; abundance: many; v_gene: TRBV7-2; d_gene: -; CDR3nt: TGTGCCAGCAGCTTAGCTACGGTAGAGCAGTACTTC; CDR3aa: CASSLATVEQYF
j_gene: TRBJ2-3; abundance: -; v_gene: TRBV12-3/TRBV12-4; d_gene: TRBD2; CDR3nt: TGTGCCAGCAGTTGGTTCCCTAGCGGTTACACAGATACGCAGTATTTT; CDR3aa: CASSWFPSGYTDTQYF
j_gene: TRBJ2-3; abundance: -; v_gene: TRBV7-3; d_gene: TRBD2; CDR3nt: TGTGCCAGCAGCTTAATGAGCGGGAGGGCCACAGATACGCAGTATTTT; CDR3aa: CASSLMSGRATDTQYF
j_gene: TRBJ1-5; abundance: -; v_gene: TRBV3-1; d_gene: TRBD1; CDR3nt: TGTGCCAGCAGCCGGGGCGGGACAGGCAATCGTCAGCCCCAGCATTTT; CDR3aa: CASSRGGTGNRQPQHF
j_gene: TRBJ1-2; abundance: few; v_gene: TRBV20-1; d_gene: -; CDR3nt: TGCAGTGCTAGACTCAGGTTAAACTATGGCTACACCTTC; CDR3aa: CSARLRLNYGYTF
j_gene: TRBJ2-1; abundance: -; v_gene: TRBV19; d_gene: TRBD2; CDR3nt: TGTGCCAGTAGGGCCTCTGCTGGCGGGAGAAACGGTGAGCAGTTCTTC; CDR3aa: CASRASAGGRNGEQFF
j_gene: TRBJ1-5; abundance: many; v_gene: TRBV19; d_gene: -; CDR3nt: TGTGCCACTACACCTAATAGCAATCAGCCCCAGCATTTT; CDR3aa: CATTPNSNQPQHF
j_gene: TRBJ2-2; abundance: few; v_gene: TRBV12-3/TRBV12-4; d_gene: TRBD2; CDR3nt: TGTGCCAGCAGTGTGAGACTAGCGGGAATCAACACCGGGGAGCTGTTTTTT; CDR3aa: CASSVRLAGINTGELFF
j_gene: TRBJ1-1; abundance: once; v_gene: TRBV2; d_gene: -; CDR3nt: TGTGCCAGCAGTGATCGGAGGGGAAGGAACACTGAAGCTTTCTTT; CDR3aa: CASSDRRGRNTEAFF